The 10 T cell receptor beta chains in this list originate from one sample, sequenced in a study of T cell changes during pregnancy in multiple sclerosis. Assay used: immunoSEQ multiplex PCR; TCRdb lists only in-frame clones, some missing. The sample yields roughly 80,000 clones, 92% seen once. This material consisted of peripheral blood, taken before pregnancy. These receptors came from a female donor with multiple sclerosis, enrolled in a pregnancy study.

The rearrangement uses TRBV28 and TRBJ2-4; weak D call: TRBD1 (6 bases). The CDR3 sequence is 15 residues long. The germline gives CDR1 MDHEN, CDR2 SYDVKM. V lost 4 bases to trimming and J lost 5 bases, with 15 bases between them. The CDR3 nucleotides are TGTGCCAGCAGTTGGGGGCCCCGGGGCGAAAACATTCAGTACTTC. Translating gives CASSWGPRGENIQYF. The full variable domain, its missing parts supplied by reference TRBV28 and TRBJ2-4, is DVKVTQSSRYLVKRTGEKVFLECVQDMDHENMFWYRQDPGLGLRLIYFSYDVKMKEKGDIPEGYSVSREKKERFSLILESASTNQTSMYLCASSWGPRGENIQYFGAGTRLSVL.

This clone is a singleton in its sample. Written as DNA, the CDR3 is TGTGCCAGCAGCCGCGGGACAGTAAATGAAAAACTGTTTTTT. Encoded protein: CASSRGTVNEKLFF. V is TRBV7-9 and J is TRBJ1-4, with 7 bases identical to TRBD1. V gave up 5 bases and J gave up 5 bases; unmatched junction bases: 5. Germline lookup yields CDR1 SEHNR and CDR2 FQNEAQ (reference sequence). This CDR3 is 14 amino acids long.

This rearrangement joins TRBV7-2 to TRBJ1-3; D possibly corresponds to TRBD1 (6 bases). V was cut by 3 bases and J by 4 bases, with 7 bases left in between. This CDR3 comprises 13 residues. Germline V gene data show CDR1 as SGHTA and CDR2 as FQGNSA. The CDR3 DNA sequence: TGTGCCAGCAGCTTTGACAGGGGAAACACCATATATTTT. The encoded protein is CASSFDRGNTIYF. The variable domain in full, with the rest retrieved from reference TRBV7-2 and TRBJ1-3, is GAGVSQSPSNKVTEKGKDVELRCDPISGHTALYWYRQSLGQGLEFLIYFQGNSAPDKSGLPSDRFSAERTGGSVSTLTIQRTQQEDSAVYLCASSFDRGNTIYFGEGSWLTVV.

This chain joins TRBV29-1 and TRBJ2-2, with a tentative D call TRBD2 (6 bases). The CDR3 spans 13 residues. Germline V CDR1 and CDR2: SQVTM, ANQGSEA. This CDR3 reads CSGEGEGTGELFF. DNA of the CDR3: TGCTCGGGAGAGGGTGAGGGCACCGGGGAGCTGTTTTTT.

This rearrangement joins TRBV2 to TRBJ2-2, with 7 bases matching TRBD1. From germline, CDR1 is SNHLY and CDR2 FYNNEI. J was trimmed by 4 bases and V by 0 bases; bases with no gene match: 5. The CDR3 length is 16 residues. CDR3 coding DNA: TGTGCCAGCAGTGAAGCCACGACAGGGACCACCGGGGAGCTGTTTTTT. It is translated as CASSEATTGTTGELFF.

The chain couples TRBV14 to TRBJ2-7; D possibly corresponds to TRBD1 (5 bases). The V end was cut by 0 bases, the J end by 3 bases, with 15 bases between. The CDR3 has 16 amino acids. Germline V gene data show CDR1 as SGHDN and CDR2 as FVKESK. CDR3 protein: CASSQDLGQRGYEQYF. The CDR3 DNA follows: TGTGCCAGCAGCCAAGATCTTGGGCAAAGGGGCTACGAGCAGTACTTC.

The chain uses TRBV21-1 and TRBJ1-2; the table's D call TRBD1 went unverified against the DNA. TRBV21-1 is annotated as a pseudogene. CDR3 length: 18 amino acids. The CDR3 region is CASSKANNRSAPNYGYTF. The CDR3 DNA reads as TGTGCCAGCAGCAAAGCAAATAACAGGTCCGCCCCTAACTATGGCTACACCTTC.

The rearrangement uses TRBV5-1 and TRBJ1-5; D ambiguous. Germline loops: CDR1 SGHRS, CDR2 YFSETQ. The CDR3 runs to 14 residues. Trimming left V 0 bases short and J 5 bases short, with 9 bases between. The CDR3 bases are TGCGCCAGCAGCTTGGGTGGCAAAGATCAGCCCCAGCATTTT. It codes for CASSLGGKDQPQHF.

This sequence joins TRBV5-1 and TRBJ2-7; 11 nucleotides line up with TRBD2. From germline, CDR1 is SGHRS and CDR2 YFSETQ. Trimming at V came to 3 bases and at J to 3 bases, leaving 5 bases not matched to a gene. CDR3 length equals 15 residues. CDR3 sequence (DNA): TGCGCCAGCAGCTCCGGACTAGCGGGCGTCTACGAGCAGTACTTC. This gives the protein CASSSGLAGVYEQYF.

The V gene is TRBV11-1, the J gene TRBJ2-7; TRBD1 agrees at 7 bases. The germline gives CDR1 SGHAT, CDR2 FQDESV (reference sequence). V trimming: 1 base; J trimming: 4 bases; junction bases outside the gene matches: 4. There are 14 residues in the CDR3. CDR3 sequence reads: CASSLEQGRYEQYF. DNA for the CDR3: TGTGCCAGCAGCTTAGAACAGGGGCGGTACGAGCAGTACTTC. Drawing the rest from reference TRBV11-1 and TRBJ2-7, the complete variable domain is EAEVAQSPRYKITEKSQAVAFWCDPISGHATLYWYRQILGQGPELLVQFQDESVVDDSQLPKDRFSAERLKGVDSTLKIQPAELGDSAMYLCASSLEQGRYEQYFGPGTRLTVT.